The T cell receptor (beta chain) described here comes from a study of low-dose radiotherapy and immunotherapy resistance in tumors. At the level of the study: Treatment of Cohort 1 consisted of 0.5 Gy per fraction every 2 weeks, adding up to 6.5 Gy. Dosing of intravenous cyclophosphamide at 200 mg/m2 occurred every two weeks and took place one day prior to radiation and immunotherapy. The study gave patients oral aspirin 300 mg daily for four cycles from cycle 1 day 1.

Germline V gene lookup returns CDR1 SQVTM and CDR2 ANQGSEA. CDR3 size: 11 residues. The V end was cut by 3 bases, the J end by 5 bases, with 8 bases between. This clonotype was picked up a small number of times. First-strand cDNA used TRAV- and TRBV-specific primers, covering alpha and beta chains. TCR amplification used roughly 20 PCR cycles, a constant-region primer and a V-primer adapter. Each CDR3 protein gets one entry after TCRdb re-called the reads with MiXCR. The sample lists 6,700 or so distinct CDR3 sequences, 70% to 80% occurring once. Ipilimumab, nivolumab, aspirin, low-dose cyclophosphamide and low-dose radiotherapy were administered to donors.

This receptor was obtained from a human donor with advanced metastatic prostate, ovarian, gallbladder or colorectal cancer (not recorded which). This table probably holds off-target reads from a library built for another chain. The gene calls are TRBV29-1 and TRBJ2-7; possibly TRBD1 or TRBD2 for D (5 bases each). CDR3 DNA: TGCAGCGTTGATTGGGGGAACGAGCAGTACTTC. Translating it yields CSVDWGNEQYF.